Sequencing of this T cell receptor (beta chain) was carried out in a study of blood T cell repertoires in COVID-19. Study processing details: Amplification of reference gene primers provided the estimated nucleated cell counts. Assay: immunoSEQ multiplex PCR; the TCRdb copy retains only in-frame clones and omits some. Clonal size and the V and J genes are those of that table, whereas D and trimming came from the DNA. The sample includes tens of thousands of clones, 84% of them seen just once. Specimen: peripheral blood. The TCR sequence derives from an elderly woman with acute or convalescent COVID-19.

In DNA, the CDR3 is TGTGCCAGCAGCCCCTCGCCAGGTGGAGCTTTCTTT. Translation: CASSPSPGGAFF. The rearrangement joins TRBV3-1 (or the pseudogene TRBV3-2) to TRBJ1-1; no firm D call. The CDR3 has 12 amino acids. Deletions cut 4 bases from V and 10 bases from J, with 13 bases between. Germline loops: CDR1 LGHDT, CDR2 YNNKEL (reference sequence).